One and the same sample provided the 20 T cell receptor beta chains below, sequenced in a study of T cell responses to AZD1222 COVID-19 vaccine. Produced via immunoSEQ multiplex PCR; TCRdb's table is partial and in-frame only. This sample has about 120,000 clones, with 85% to 95% found just once. This specimen consisted of peripheral blood, obtained 28 days after the second AZD1222 dose. These receptors were collected from an adult who received the AZD1222 COVID-19 vaccine.

The chain has TRBV19 and TRBJ2-7; D not certain. The CDR3 is made up of 13 amino acids. Germline V lookup: CDR1 LNHDA, CDR2 SQIVND (reference sequence). Trimming took off 1 base at V and 3 bases at J, with 7 bases between the two ends. The CDR3 coding sequence is TGTGCCAGTAGTATAGCCGTTAACTACGAGCAGTACTTC. As protein: CASSIAVNYEQYF.

V is TRBV5-1 and J is TRBJ1-2; D is possibly TRBD1 (6 bases). The CDR3 consists of 15 residues. Germline V lookup: CDR1 SGHRS, CDR2 YFSETQ. Trimming cost V 4 bases and J 0 bases, with 13 bases left between them. In DNA, the CDR3 is TGCGCCAGCAGCGGGGGCTCAAATACTAACTATGGCTACACCTTC. It codes for CASSGGSNTNYGYTF.

The chain uses TRBV25-1 and TRBJ1-1, with a possible D match to TRBD1 (6 bases). The CDR3 covers 13 residues. The V gene lost 1 base and the J gene lost 4 bases, with 7 bases spanning the gap. CDR1 and CDR2 from the germline V gene are MGHDK and SYGVNS. Here the CDR3 reads CASSEWGATEAFF. The CDR3, as DNA: TGTGCCAGCAGTGAATGGGGGGCCACTGAAGCTTTCTTT.

The V call is TRBV5-1, the J call TRBJ1-1; D gene unclear. Germline CDR1 SGHRS, CDR2 YFSETQ. V was shortened by 1 base and J by 6 bases, with 10 bases between the two germline ends. CDR3 length: 13 amino acids. CDR3 in amino acids: CASSLRPGAEAFF. The CDR3 coding sequence is TGCGCCAGCAGCTTGCGGCCTGGGGCTGAAGCTTTCTTT.

This clone was counted once. This chain links TRBV6-5 with TRBJ1-2; D gene uncertain. This CDR3 is 14 amino acids long. V was clipped by 2 bases and J by 8 bases, with 15 bases between them. In germline, CDR1 is MNHEY, CDR2 SVGAGI. The CDR3 loop reads CASSYTLYNGGYTF. The DNA for the CDR3 is TGTGCCAGCAGTTACACCCTTTACAATGGCGGCTACACCTTC.

The chain has TRBV27 and TRBJ2-1, with a possible D match to TRBD2 (6 bases). Looked up from germline, CDR1 is MNHEY and CDR2 is SMNVEV (reference sequence). With 2 bases removed from V and 6 bases from J, the gap between germline ends came to 8 bases. This CDR3 comprises 13 residues. As DNA, the CDR3 is TGTGCCAGCAGTTTAACTAGCCTCAATGAGCAGTTCTTC. This codes for CASSLTSLNEQFF.

A note on this clone: This specimen includes other DNA sequences encoding the same CDR3. V usage is TRBV19 and J usage is TRBJ2-2; D is perhaps TRBD2 (5 bases). V lost 5 bases, J lost 2 bases, and 6 bases lay in between. The CDR3 totals 13 residues. Germline V gene data show CDR1 as LNHDA and CDR2 as SQIVND (reference sequence). CDR3 sequence reads: CASSRGNTGELFF. Written as DNA, the CDR3 is TGTGCCAGTAGTCGGGGAAACACCGGGGAGCTGTTTTTT.

This clone was detected once. This chain connects TRBV6-5 to TRBJ2-7; TRBD1 is a possible D gene (5 bases). The CDR3 has 15 amino acids. Looked up from germline, CDR1 is MNHEY and CDR2 is SVGAGI. Trimming removed 1 base at V and 3 bases at J, with 13 bases between. This chain's CDR3 is CASSYFDSRYYEQYF. CDR3 DNA: TGTGCCAGCAGTTACTTTGACAGCCGTTACTACGAGCAGTACTTC.

This chain connects TRBV6-4 to TRBJ2-2; 8 nucleotides match TRBD1. After removal of 7 bases from V and 6 bases from J, the junction contained 4 bases not matched to a gene. CDR1 is MRHNA, CDR2 SNTAGT, per germline. The length of the CDR3 is 13 residues. CDR3 sequence reads: CASKGTGAGELFF. CDR3 sequence (DNA): TGTGCCAGCAAGGGGACAGGCGCCGGGGAGCTGTTTTTT.

The chain joins TRBV27 to TRBJ1-5; a weak D match, TRBD1 (5 bases). The V end lost 3 bases, the J end lost 2 bases, and 11 bases lay between the germline ends. Germline V gene sequence: CDR1 MNHEY, CDR2 SMNVEV (reference sequence). The CDR3 spans 15 residues. This CDR3 is CASSFEGAGNQPQHF. CDR3 sequence (DNA): TGTGCCAGCAGTTTCGAAGGGGCTGGCAATCAGCCCCAGCATTTT.

The chain uses TRBV29-1 and TRBJ1-4; D perhaps matches TRBD1 (6 bases). CDR1 SQVTM and CDR2 ANQGSEA come from the germline V gene. This CDR3 has 15 residues. The ends were cut back, 5 bases at V and 2 bases at J, with 15 bases in the middle. CDR3 nucleotide sequence: TGCAGCGTTCGACAGGCAAAGGGGACTAATGAAAAACTGTTTTTT. Its protein product is CSVRQAKGTNEKLFF.

In this sample, this clone turned up once. The chain uses TRBV30 and TRBJ1-5, with a possible D match to TRBD1 (5 bases). V lost 2 bases and J lost 3, with 11 bases in between. The germline gives CDR1 GTSNPN, CDR2 SVGIG (reference sequence). This CDR3 is built from 14 residues. This CDR3 reads CAWSSGPLNQPQHF. DNA for the CDR3: TGTGCCTGGAGTTCGGGGCCCCTCAATCAGCCCCAGCATTTT.

This clone was detected only once. V is TRBV5-1 and J is TRBJ2-2; D unclear. This CDR3 region has 12 residues. Between the trimmed V and J ends, which lost 5 bases and 8 bases, there was a span of 10 bases. The germline CDR1 and CDR2 sequences are SGHRS and YFSETQ. The DNA for the CDR3 is TGCGCCAGCAGGCCGGATCCGGGGGAGCTGTTTTTT. It translates to CASRPDPGELFF.

This clone was seen just once. This chain uses TRBV7-9 with TRBJ2-2, with 9 nucleotides matching TRBD1. The J segment lost 7 bases and the V segment lost 10 bases, leaving 7 bases of the junction unmatched. Germline CDR1 and CDR2: SEHNR and FQNEAQ (reference sequence). The CDR3 contains 13 residues. CDR3 DNA sequence: TGTGCCACTGGGACAGGGAATATCGGGGAGCTGTTTTTT. Its translation is CATGTGNIGELFF.

V is TRBV15 and J is TRBJ2-5; D might be TRBD1 (5 bases). V lost 3 bases and J 3 bases, leaving 8 bases between the germline ends. The CDR3 has 13 amino acids. Germline CDR1 reads LNHNV; CDR2 reads YYDKDF (reference sequence). CDR3 region: CATSRDKKETQYF. Here the CDR3 DNA reads TGTGCCACCAGCAGGGACAAGAAAGAGACCCAGTACTTC.

The gene calls are TRBV2 and TRBJ1-1, with 9 bases aligning to TRBD1. The CDR3 runs to 14 residues. The V segment lost 6 bases and the J segment 3 bases; nucleotides outside the gene matches: 5. Germline V gene lookup returns CDR1 SNHLY and CDR2 FYNNEI. CDR3 in DNA: TGTGCCAGCAGGGGACAGGGAACCTACACTGAAGCTTTCTTT. As protein: CASRGQGTYTEAFF.

The rearrangement joins TRBV4-2 to TRBJ2-3; D is perhaps TRBD1 or TRBD2 (6 bases each). From germline, CDR1 is LGHNA and CDR2 YNFKEQ. This CDR3 contains 15 residues. Trimming removed 1 base from V and 3 bases from J, with 11 bases in between. CDR3 nucleotide sequence: TGTGCCAGCAGCCAAGTGGCGGGACAAACAGATACGCAGTATTTT. Encoded protein: CASSQVAGQTDTQYF.

The chain carries TRBV6-5 and TRBJ2-1, with D unclear. CDR3 length: 15 residues. Trimming removed 7 bases from V and 9 bases from J, with 22 bases in between. Germline lookup yields CDR1 MNHEY and CDR2 SVGAGI. As DNA, the CDR3 is TGTGCCAGCAACGAGATAATACTGGGGTTTGGTGAGCAGTTCTTC. This encodes CASNEIILGFGEQFF.

CDR3 in amino acids: CASSRAGLVTGELFF. CDR3 DNA: TGTGCCAGCAGTCGAGCGGGGTTAGTTACCGGGGAGCTGTTTTTT. This chain uses TRBV6-5 with TRBJ2-2; 7 positions agree with TRBD2. The V gene's germline CDR1 is MNHEY and CDR2 SVGAGI. J was trimmed by 5 bases and V by 5 bases; bases with no gene match: 8. The CDR3 extends over 15 amino acids.

This chain links TRBV12-5 with TRBJ1-5; D remains unclear. Germline V lookup: CDR1 LGHNT, CDR2 FRNRAP. The length of the CDR3 is 18 residues. V gave up 3 bases and J gave up 0 bases, with 18 bases separating them. Here the CDR3 DNA reads TGTGCTAGTGGTTTTGCCCGACTTGGGAGGGTTAGCAATCAGCCCCAGCATTTT. Amino acid sequence: CASGFARLGRVSNQPQHF.